Sequencing of this T cell receptor (beta chain) was carried out in a study of blood T cell repertoires in COVID-19. This table comes from immunoSEQ multiplex PCR, and its TCRdb copy is limited to in-frame clones, with some not included. This table holds fewer than 300,000 clones, 80% to 90% found once. This CDR3 is built from 13 residues. In germline, CDR1 is MDHEN, CDR2 SYDVKM. Trimming took 2 bases from V and 0 from J, leaving 4 bases between them. In this sample, this clone turned up a few times. The same CDR3 can be traced to other DNA sequences in this sample. The TCR originated in a woman younger than 45 who had recovered from COVID-19. Sequencing was performed on PBMCs or T cells enriched from blood (not recorded which). The chain joins TRBV28 to TRBJ1-1; D is unresolved. CDR3 in DNA: TGTGCCAGCAGTTTACGGGTGAACACTGAAGCTTTCTTT. This translates into CASSLRVNTEAFF.